This T cell receptor beta chain was sequenced during a study of blood T cell repertoires in COVID-19 (dated by TCRdb to the early 2020s). About the investigation overall: The collaborator samples originated in the United States, Italy and Spain and spanned the acute and convalescent phases of COVID-19. The material from the prospective study consisted of cDNA or gDNA derived from T cells, B-cell-depleted T cells, or PBMCs. Subjects who had been exposed to COVID-19, were actively infected with it, or had recovered from it provided the deeply sampled blood TCRbeta repertoires that made up the dataset. A freely available public database, intended as a resource for researchers studying the immune response to SARS-CoV-2, is where the repertoires were released. Samples were obtained from the ongoing ImmuneRACE study (first 160 participants) and from about 1,300 subjects provided by 6 global collaborators. Nearly every sample came with metadata listing a de-identified subject ID, COVID-19 status, age in years and sex. Where HLA class I and class II types were available, the types were taken from metadata supplied by the sample provider, not from assay-based typing.

Note on this clone: The clone's antigen remains unknown. Nothing much larger sits one base from this clone, and base qualities are not available.

TCRbeta CDR3 regions were amplified from genomic DNA using the immunoSEQ Assay, a bias-controlled multiplex PCR. Concerning the study's data processing: Within the assay, amplification of reference gene primers was used to estimate how many nucleated cells each sample contained. To quantify the absolute abundance of each unique TCRbeta CDR3 rearrangement, sequence reads were collapsed and filtered. For each sample, productive Simpson clonality was calculated by taking the square root of Simpson's diversity index across productive rearrangements. TCRdb limited this immuneACCESS table to in-frame rearrangements with V and J called. A share of clones is missing; checked studies link under half to unresolved V genes, and the rest is unexplained. The V and J calls and clone size are taken from that table; D and trimming were inferred from the DNA. Present in this sample are 85,000 to 100,000 clones, approximately 90% of which were seen just once. 25% to 30% of the sample lies in the top ten.

Trimming takes 2 bases from V and 7 bases from J, and the germline ends sit 13 bases apart. CDR1 SGHRS and CDR2 YFSETQ are derived from the germline V gene. The cysteine opens and the phenylalanine closes a CDR3 of 13 amino acids. CDR3 DNA is the only sequence kept; it has 39 bases, read in frame from the first base. The collaborating institutions used their own protocols to collect whole blood in K2EDTA tubes. For TCRbeta analysis, collaborators shipped samples as frozen whole blood, isolated PBMCs, or DNA extracted from either of those sample types. Beyond this particular receptor, the publication reports: The quantity of clinical and demographic metadata differed by source and by participant and was supplied without curation.

The rearranged chain carries TRBV5-1 and TRBJ2-7; a tentative D match to TRBD2 spans 5 bases. Sequencing input: peripheral blood. The TCR comes from a man aged 50 or older with active or convalescent COVID-19. The CDR3 in this case is CASSFGPEGEQYF. The nucleotide sequence reads TGCGCCAGCAGCTTCGGCCCCGAGGGTGAGCAGTACTTC.